This entry lists 24 T cell receptor beta chains sequenced from one sample in a study of beta chain features in type 1 diabetes. Expressed TCRB transcripts were sequenced after all isolated RNA was converted to cDNA. Sequenced by immunoSEQ multiplex PCR; TCRdb stores in-frame clones only, minus some. This sample carries around 250,000 clones, around 13% of them seen once, and the ten largest clones take around 0.019%. Study-level results: Type 1 diabetes patients showed a moderate but significant shortening of TCRB CDR3s in all four CD4+ subsets.

Their antigens are not known. Sequencing used naive CD4+ T cells from blood. Source of these receptors: a man aged 30 to 45 with type 1 diabetes.

Turning to this clone: The junction differs from germline at one of its ends, possibly a read error. This chain joins TRBV30 and TRBJ2-1; tentatively, D is TRBD2 (6 bases). Per the germline V gene, CDR1 is GTSNPN and CDR2 is SVGIG (reference sequence). This CDR3 comprises 17 residues. DNA of the CDR3: TGTGCCTGGAGTGCTTATAGCCGTAGCGGAGTCTACGATGAGCAGTTCTTC. The encoded protein is CAWSAYSRSGVYDEQFF.

The CDR3 here is CASSPLDREQEQYF. For the CDR3, the DNA is TGTGCCAGCTCACCACTGGACAGGGAGCAAGAGCAGTACTTC. The chain has TRBV18 and TRBJ2-7; 8 bases are shared with TRBD1. V was clipped by 1 base and J by 7 bases; unmatched bases: 6. Germline V gene data show CDR1 as KGHSH and CDR2 as LQKENI. The CDR3 totals 14 residues.

This clone was counted a few times. This chain joins TRBV15 and TRBJ1-5; TRBD1 aligns across 10 bases. The V gene's germline CDR1 is LNHNV and CDR2 YYDKDF (reference sequence). CDR3 length equals 17 residues. V dropped 7 bases and J dropped 2; count of bases not matched to a gene: 11. CDR3 in DNA: TGTGCCACCAAAGTCAGGGGACAGGGGAGAGGCAATCAGCCCCAGCATTTT. This translates into CATKVRGQGRGNQPQHF.

The chain links TRBV30 to TRBJ2-5, with TRBD2 identical over 9 bases. The J call is uncertain, as TRBJ2-7 better fits the DNA end. The CDR3 covers 14 residues. Germline CDR1 reads GTSNPN; CDR2 reads SVGIG (reference sequence). The CDR3 is CAWSRGGAVYEQYF. The CDR3 DNA is TGTGCCTGGAGCCGCGGGGGGGCTGTCTACGAGCAGTACTTC.

The chain links TRBV12-5 to TRBJ2-4; the match to TRBD1 covers 8 bases. The CDR3 is 13 residues long. Trimming took 6 bases from V and 9 from J; bases not matched to a gene: 7. In germline, CDR1 is LGHNT, CDR2 FRNRAP. The chain's CDR3 is CASGQGAEGIQYF. CDR3 DNA sequence: TGTGCTAGTGGGCAGGGGGCCGAAGGCATTCAGTACTTC.

DNA for the CDR3: TGTGCCTGGAACACCCGGGAGTACCTCGGGAATGAGCAGTTCTTC. Residues: CAWNTREYLGNEQFF. The chain carries TRBV30 and TRBJ2-1; D may be TRBD2 (6 bases). V was shortened by 4 bases and J by 7 bases, with 20 bases between the two germline ends. The CDR3 runs 15 residues. CDR1 and CDR2 from the germline V gene are GTSNPN and SVGIG (reference sequence).

Notes on this clone: This specimen includes other DNA sequences encoding the same CDR3. This rearrangement joins TRBV7-9 to TRBJ2-3; TRBD1 aligns across 8 bases. The germline CDR1 and CDR2 sequences are SEHNR and FQNEAQ (reference sequence). The CDR3 length is 14 residues. V lost 1 base, J lost 3 bases, and 0 bases stayed unmatched. The CDR3 region is CASSLDRGTDTQYF. Here the CDR3 DNA reads TGTGCCAGCAGCTTAGACAGGGGGACAGATACGCAGTATTTT.

This chain joins TRBV6-5 and TRBJ2-7, with 11 bases aligning to TRBD1. The CDR3 runs to 14 residues. V gave up 6 bases and J gave up 2 bases; unmatched junction bases: 3. Germline assignment: CDR1 MNHEY and CDR2 SVGAGI. CDR3 loop: CASSQDRGPYEQYF. CDR3 DNA: TGTGCCAGCAGCCAGGACAGGGGGCCCTACGAGCAGTACTTC.

The rearrangement uses TRBV5-1 and TRBJ2-7, with a weak D call TRBD1 (6 bases). Trimming pared 0 bases from V and 2 bases from J, leaving 9 bases between. The germline V gene encodes CDR1 SGHRS and CDR2 YFSETQ. The CDR3 has 14 residues. CDR3 amino acids: CASSLETGPYEQYF. The DNA for the CDR3 is TGCGCCAGCAGCTTGGAAACAGGGCCCTACGAGCAGTACTTC.

In nucleotides, the CDR3 is TGTGCCAGCTGGGGCCTGCTCTATGGCTACACCTTC. Its translation: CASWGLLYGYTF. The genes are TRBV2 and TRBJ1-2; the D gene is possibly TRBD1 (5 bases). V gave up 8 bases and J gave up 4 bases, with 11 bases separating them. CDR3 length: 12 amino acids. Germline CDR1 is SNHLY and CDR2 is FYNNEI.

This clone occurred a few times. The CDR3 DNA reads as TGTGCCAGCAGTGCCACAGGGTATGAAGCTTTCTTT. Translation gives CASSATGYEAFF. The chain is built from TRBV2 and TRBJ1-1; weak D call: TRBD1 (6 bases). Germline lookup yields CDR1 SNHLY and CDR2 FYNNEI. The CDR3 is 12 residues long. Deletions cut 4 bases from V and 7 bases from J, with 10 bases between.

This clone has more than one count but fewer than ten. The chain links TRBV7-2 to TRBJ2-7; 13 bases align to TRBD2. V lost 5 bases, J lost 0 bases, and 1 base stayed unmatched. The CDR3 is 15 amino acids. The germline gives CDR1 SGHTA, CDR2 FQGNSA. The CDR3 protein is CASSRTSGSSYEQYF. CDR3 in DNA: TGTGCCAGCAGCAGGACTAGCGGGAGCTCCTACGAGCAGTACTTC.

The table lists this clone with a few counts. The rearrangement joins TRBV30 to TRBJ1-1; D uncertain. CDR3 length: 12 amino acids. V shed 5 bases and J shed 1 base, with 8 bases lying between them. The V gene's germline CDR1 is GTSNPN and CDR2 SVGIG (reference sequence). The CDR3, as DNA: TGTGCCTGGGAACAGAAGAACACTGAAGCTTTCTTT. It specifies CAWEQKNTEAFF.

This clone showed up just a few times. The chain combines TRBV30 with TRBJ1-6; D call uncertain. CDR3 size: 13 residues. Trimming pared 1 base from V and 8 bases from J, leaving 9 bases between. Germline loops: CDR1 GTSNPN, CDR2 SVGIG (reference sequence). CDR3 nucleotides: TGTGCCTGGAGTGCAGGCGGGGATTCACCCCTCCACTTT. Protein: CAWSAGGDSPLHF. Filled out from reference TRBV30 and TRBJ1-6, the complete variable domain reads SQTIHQWPATLVQPVGSPLSLECTVEGTSNPNLYWYRQAAGRGLQLLFYSVGIGQISSEVPQNLSASRPQDRQFILSSKKLLLSDSGFYLCAWSAGGDSPLHFGNGTRLTVT.

V is TRBV28 and J is TRBJ1-6; 7 positions match TRBD1. The germline V gene encodes CDR1 MDHEN and CDR2 SYDVKM. The CDR3 runs 14 residues. After removal of 5 bases from V and 9 bases from J, the junction contained 7 bases not matched to a gene. This CDR3 reads CASSVLRGSSPLHF. The CDR3 nucleotides read TGTGCCAGCAGTGTACTCAGGGGGTCTTCACCCCTCCACTTT.

This clone appeared a few times. The chain links TRBV29-1 to TRBJ2-5; 10 nucleotides line up with TRBD2. V lost 6 bases and J lost 2; bases outside the gene matches: 3. This CDR3 comprises 13 residues. Looked up from germline, CDR1 is SQVTM and CDR2 is ANQGSEA. The CDR3 sequence: CSVQLAGQETQYF. In nucleotides, the CDR3 is TGCAGCGTGCAACTAGCGGGGCAAGAGACCCAGTACTTC.

The chain joins TRBV6-5 to TRBJ1-1, with D maybe TRBD1 (6 bases). Trimming shortened V by 8 bases and J by 3 bases, and 16 bases separated the two germline ends. Germline assignment: CDR1 MNHEY and CDR2 SVGAGI. The CDR3 runs to 14 residues. The CDR3 DNA reads TGTGCCAGCGGGGGCTGGGACGGGGACACTGAAGCTTTCTTT. Its protein product is CASGGWDGDTEAFF.

CDR3 amino acids: CASSLELASTDTQYF. The CDR3 DNA reads as TGTGCCAGCAGCTTGGAACTAGCTAGCACAGATACGCAGTATTTT. The chain is built from TRBV5-4 and TRBJ2-3, with D possibly matching TRBD2 (6 bases). The germline V gene has CDR1 SGHNT and CDR2 YYREEE (reference sequence). The CDR3 spans 15 residues. V was shortened by 0 bases and J by 0 bases, with 8 bases between the two germline ends. Variable domain in full (rest from reference TRBV5-4 and TRBJ2-3): ETGVTQSPTHLIKTRGQQVTLRCSSQSGHNTVSWYQQALGQGPQFIFQYYREEENGRGNFPPRFSGLQFPNYSSELNVNALELDDSALYLCASSLELASTDTQYFGPGTRLTVL.

The chain combines TRBV14 with TRBJ2-1; TRBD1 aligns across 8 bases. The V gene end was trimmed by 2 bases and the J gene end by 10 bases; junction bases not matched to a gene: 16. The CDR3 covers 17 residues. Looked up from germline, CDR1 is SGHDN and CDR2 is FVKESK. The CDR3 sequence is CASSQIRGQGASDEQFF. The CDR3 DNA follows: TGTGCCAGCAGCCAAATCCGGGGGCAGGGGGCGTCAGACGAGCAGTTCTTC. Together with reference TRBV14 and TRBJ2-1, the CDR3 gives the full variable domain: EAGVTQFPSHSVIEKGQTVTLRCDPISGHDNLYWYRRVMGKEIKFLLHFVKESKQDESGMPNNRFLAERTGGTYSTLKVQPAELEDSGVYFCASSQIRGQGASDEQFFGPGTRLTVL.

The chain is built from TRBV11-1 and TRBJ2-3, with D unresolved. The V and J ends lost 5 bases and 6 bases respectively, with 6 bases between them. The V gene's germline CDR1 is SGHAT and CDR2 FQDESV (reference sequence). The CDR3 sequence is 11 residues long. CDR3 nucleotides: TGTGCCAGCAGCCTAACCGATACGCAGTATTTT. This sequence encodes CASSLTDTQYF.

This clone was seen a few times. This chain links TRBV11-2 with TRBJ2-5; a possible D gene is TRBD1 (5 bases). Trimming removed 1 base at V and 4 bases at J, with 13 bases between. The CDR3 is 15 residues long. The germline V gene encodes CDR1 SGHAT and CDR2 FQNNGV. CDR3 nucleotide sequence: TGTGCCAGCAGCTTAGGGGGCCCAGAGAGAGAGACCCAGTACTTC. This gives the protein CASSLGGPERETQYF.

This clone showed up just a few times. This rearrangement joins TRBV6-1 to TRBJ2-6; 9 nucleotides agree with TRBD1. Trimming cost V 4 bases and J 2 bases; bases outside gene matches: 0. Germline assignment: CDR1 MNHNS and CDR2 SASEGT. This CDR3 region has 15 residues. The CDR3 loop reads CASSGQGAGANVLTF. CDR3 DNA: TGTGCCAGCAGTGGACAGGGGGCTGGGGCCAACGTCCTGACTTTC.

The chain combines TRBV25-1 with TRBJ1-1; 8 positions agree with TRBD1. The V gene end was trimmed by 4 bases and the J gene end by 5 bases; junction bases not matched to a gene: 6. The CDR3 is 14 residues long. Germline V CDR1 and CDR2: MGHDK, SYGVNS. The CDR3 sequence: CASSAGTGVTEAFF. CDR3 nucleotides: TGTGCCAGCAGTGCCGGGACAGGTGTGACTGAAGCTTTCTTT. The entire variable domain, with the rest obtained from reference TRBV25-1 and TRBJ1-1, is as follows: EADIYQTPRYLVIGTGKKITLECSQTMGHDKMYWYQQDPGMELHLIHYSYGVNSTEKGDLSSESTVSRIRTEHFPLTLESARPSHTSQYLCASSAGTGVTEAFFGQGTRLTVV.

The chain uses TRBV14 and TRBJ1-4, with D maybe TRBD1 (5 bases). The CDR3 totals 16 residues. Trimming stripped 0 bases from V and 8 bases from J, with 16 bases between. Per germline, CDR1 SGHDN and CDR2 FVKESK. The CDR3 coding sequence is TGTGCCAGCAGCCAAGATAGGGGATCTTTTTACGAAAAACTGTTTTTT. Protein: CASSQDRGSFYEKLFF.